The TCR beta chain under discussion was sequenced for a study of T cells in Graves' hyperthyroidism and ophthalmopathy. Study outcomes and limitations: Before onset, ophthalmopathy was predicted by the model a median roughly 6.8 months earlier. Blood also contained most expanded thyroid clonotypes above 0.001.

The germline CDR1 and CDR2 sequences are LGHNT and FRNRAP. The CDR3 sequence is 11 residues long. The V end was cut by 3 bases, the J end by 6 bases, with 5 bases between. There are a few counts of this clonotype. Its antigen is unknown. RNA transcripts served as the template for amplifying TCR beta CDR3 regions. With the HTBI primer set, the TCR CDR3 went through a first round of RT-PCR. Each CDR3 protein gets one entry after TCRdb re-called the multiplex PCR reads with MiXCR. The sample has some 500,000 distinct CDR3 sequences, 24% seen once. The rearrangement links TRBV12-5 to TRBJ1-1; D not resolved. This TCR was recovered from a woman aged 25 to 39 with Graves' ophthalmopathy. The material sequenced was blood. Here the CDR3 reads CASGFSSEAFF. DNA for the CDR3: TGTGCTAGTGGTTTTTCATCTGAAGCTTTCTTT.